The T cell receptor beta chain under discussion was sequenced for a study of blood T cell repertoires in COVID-19. The repertoire was sequenced with immunoSEQ multiplex PCR; TCRdb's copy has only in-frame clones and lacks some. The sample yields some 97,000 clones, about 80% seen once. This CDR3 comprises 16 residues. V trimming: 7 bases; J trimming: 9 bases; junction bases outside the gene matches: 16. Germline CDR1 reads SGHTA; CDR2 reads FQGNSA. This chain connects TRBV7-2 to TRBJ2-1; 9 bases are a match to TRBD2. Specimen: peripheral blood. This sequence originates from a man between 65 and 85 years old with active or convalescent COVID-19. The CDR3 nucleotides are TGTGCCAGCACCTTTATTGGGGGCGGGAGGGCCCCTGAGCAGTTCTTC. This gives the protein CASTFIGGGRAPEQFF.